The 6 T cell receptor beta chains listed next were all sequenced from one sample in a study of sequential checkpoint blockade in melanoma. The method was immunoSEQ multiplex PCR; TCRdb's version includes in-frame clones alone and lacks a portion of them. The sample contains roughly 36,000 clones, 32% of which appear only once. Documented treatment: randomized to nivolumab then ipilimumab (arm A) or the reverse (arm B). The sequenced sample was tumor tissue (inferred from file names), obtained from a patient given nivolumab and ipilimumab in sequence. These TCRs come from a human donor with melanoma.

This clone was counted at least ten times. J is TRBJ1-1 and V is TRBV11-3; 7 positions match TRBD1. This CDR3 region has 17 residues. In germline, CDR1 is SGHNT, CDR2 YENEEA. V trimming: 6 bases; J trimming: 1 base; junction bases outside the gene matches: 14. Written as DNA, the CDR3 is TGTGCCAGCAGTAGGATACAGGGGAATTTCGGGAACACTGAAGCTTTCTTT. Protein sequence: CASSRIQGNFGNTEAFF.

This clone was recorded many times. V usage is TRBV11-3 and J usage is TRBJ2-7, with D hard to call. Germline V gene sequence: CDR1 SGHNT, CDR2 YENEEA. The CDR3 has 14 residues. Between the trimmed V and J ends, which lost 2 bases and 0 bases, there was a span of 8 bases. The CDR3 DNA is TGTGCCAGCAGCTTAAGGGCCAACTCCTACGAGCAGTACTTC. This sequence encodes CASSLRANSYEQYF.

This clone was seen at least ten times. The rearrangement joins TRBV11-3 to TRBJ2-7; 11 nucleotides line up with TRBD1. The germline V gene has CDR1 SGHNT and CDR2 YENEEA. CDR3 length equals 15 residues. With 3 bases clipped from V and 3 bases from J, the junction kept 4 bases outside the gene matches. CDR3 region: CASSFQGQGVYEQYF. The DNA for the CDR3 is TGTGCCAGCAGCTTTCAGGGACAGGGGGTCTACGAGCAGTACTTC.

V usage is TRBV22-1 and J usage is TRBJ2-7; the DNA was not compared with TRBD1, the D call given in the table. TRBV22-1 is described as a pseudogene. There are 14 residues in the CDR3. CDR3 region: CPGSALGQTYEQYF. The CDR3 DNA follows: TGTCCTGGGAGCGCACTTGGGCAAACCTACGAGCAGTACTTC.

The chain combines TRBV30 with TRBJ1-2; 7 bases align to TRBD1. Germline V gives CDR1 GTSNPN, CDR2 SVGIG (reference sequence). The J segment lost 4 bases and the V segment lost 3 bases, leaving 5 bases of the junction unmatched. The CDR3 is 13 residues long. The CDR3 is CAWSNRGSYGYTF. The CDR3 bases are TGTGCCTGGAGCAACAGGGGTTCCTATGGCTACACCTTC. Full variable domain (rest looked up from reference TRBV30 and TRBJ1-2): SQTIHQWPATLVQPVGSPLSLECTVEGTSNPNLYWYRQAAGRGLQLLFYSVGIGQISSEVPQNLSASRPQDRQFILSSKKLLLSDSGFYLCAWSNRGSYGYTFGSGTRLTVV.

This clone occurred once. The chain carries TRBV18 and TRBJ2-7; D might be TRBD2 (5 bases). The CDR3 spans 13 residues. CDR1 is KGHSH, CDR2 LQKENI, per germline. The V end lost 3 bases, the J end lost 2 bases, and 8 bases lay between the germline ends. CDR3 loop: CASSPGVAYEQYF. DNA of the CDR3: TGTGCCAGCTCACCGGGAGTCGCCTACGAGCAGTACTTC.